These 11 T cell receptor beta chains came from one sample sequenced in a study of blood T cell repertoires in COVID-19. The protocol was immunoSEQ multiplex PCR, while the TCRdb copy is restricted to in-frame clones and leaves out a portion. Among 150,000 to 200,000 clones listed, roughly 82% were seen once. Specimen: peripheral blood. Every receptor here comes from a woman aged 60-75 years with COVID-19, enrolled during active disease.

This clone was found once. This chain connects TRBV3-1 (or the pseudogene TRBV3-2) to TRBJ2-2, with 13 positions matching TRBD2. Trimming removed 4 bases from V and 3 bases from J; junction bases left unmatched: 5. The CDR3 contains 17 residues. CDR1 and CDR2 from the germline V gene are LGHDT and YNNKEL (reference sequence). CDR3 residues: CASSPGLAGADTGELFF. The CDR3, as DNA: TGTGCCAGCAGCCCCGGACTAGCGGGGGCCGACACCGGGGAGCTGTTTTTT.

The V and J genes are TRBV27 and TRBJ2-6; D uncertain. Looked up from germline, CDR1 is MNHEY and CDR2 is SMNVEV (reference sequence). Trimming removed 6 bases at V and 2 bases at J, with 14 bases between. The CDR3 has 16 amino acids. The CDR3 loop reads CASSHPEAAGANVLTF. The CDR3 DNA follows: TGTGCCAGCAGCCACCCCGAGGCTGCTGGGGCCAACGTCCTGACTTTC.

The chain is built from TRBV28 and TRBJ1-4, with D unclear. V dropped 2 bases and J dropped 2 bases, with 15 bases sitting between them. The CDR3 is 17 residues long. Germline V gene lookup returns CDR1 MDHEN and CDR2 SYDVKM. This chain's CDR3 is CASSLGPTGGTNEKLFF. The CDR3 DNA sequence: TGTGCCAGCAGTTTAGGGCCGACCGGAGGTACTAATGAAAAACTGTTTTTT. Full variable domain (rest looked up from reference TRBV28 and TRBJ1-4): DVKVTQSSRYLVKRTGEKVFLECVQDMDHENMFWYRQDPGLGLRLIYFSYDVKMKEKGDIPEGYSVSREKKERFSLILESASTNQTSMYLCASSLGPTGGTNEKLFFGSGTQLSVL.

The chain links TRBV11-2 to TRBJ2-5, with TRBD2 matching 15 bases. This CDR3 has 18 residues. Germline assignment: CDR1 SGHAT and CDR2 FQNNGV. V shed 5 bases, J shed 3 bases, and the junction held 10 bases outside the gene matches. In nucleotides, the CDR3 is TGTGCCAGCAGCACTCGAGCTTGGACTAGCGGGAGGGAAGAGACCCAGTACTTC. It encodes CASSTRAWTSGREETQYF.

The chain links TRBV5-4 to TRBJ2-1, with TRBD2 matching 9 bases. The CDR3 contains 17 residues. Germline trimming cut 0 bases from V and 3 bases from J; bases unmatched to any gene: 7. Germline lookup yields CDR1 SGHNT and CDR2 YYREEE (reference sequence). CDR3 protein: CASSLDGVTSGYNEQFF. DNA of the CDR3: TGTGCCAGCAGCTTGGACGGGGTGACTAGCGGCTACAATGAGCAGTTCTTC.

This clone has just a few counts. J is TRBJ1-6 and V is TRBV27; no firm D call. Germline V gene lookup returns CDR1 MNHEY and CDR2 SMNVEV (reference sequence). V lost 5 bases and J lost 3, with 5 bases in between. This CDR3 is built from 13 residues. The CDR3: CASSPNYNSPLHF. The DNA of the CDR3 is TGTGCCAGCAGTCCAAACTATAATTCACCCCTCCACTTT.

V gene TRBV9 combines with J gene TRBJ2-5; 10 bases align to TRBD2. The CDR3 covers 15 residues. V was clipped by 0 bases and J by 4 bases; unmatched bases: 3. Germline V gene data show CDR1 as SGDLS and CDR2 as YYNGEE. CDR3 DNA: TGTGCCAGCAGCGTAGTAGCGGGAGGTGGAGAGACCCAGTACTTC. Protein: CASSVVAGGGETQYF.

Only one count was recorded for this clone. J is TRBJ2-7 and V is TRBV25-1, with TRBD2 identical over 8 bases. Trimming at V came to 3 bases and at J to 5 bases, leaving 3 bases not matched to a gene. This CDR3 spans 13 amino acids. The germline V gene encodes CDR1 MGHDK and CDR2 SYGVNS. CDR3 sequence (DNA): TGTGCCAGCAGTGAGCAGGGACTAGACGAGCAGTACTTC. This codes for CASSEQGLDEQYF.

The chain is built from TRBV7-9 and TRBJ2-7, with TRBD1 matching over 8 bases. Germline V gives CDR1 SEHNR, CDR2 FQNEAQ (reference sequence). Trimming at V came to 5 bases and at J to 0 bases, leaving 9 bases not matched to a gene. The CDR3 totals 16 residues. As DNA, the CDR3 is TGTGCCAGCAGCCGAGGGGACAGGAACTTCTCCTACGAGCAGTACTTC. Encoded protein: CASSRGDRNFSYEQYF.

This chain links TRBV2 with TRBJ2-7; D is undetermined. Germline-derived CDR1 and CDR2 are SNHLY and FYNNEI. This CDR3 has 13 amino acids. Trimming took 4 bases from V and 2 from J, leaving 9 bases between them. The CDR3 sequence: CASSVSEPYEQYV. DNA for the CDR3: TGTGCCAGCAGTGTCAGCGAACCCTACGAGCAGTACGTC.

This chain connects TRBV18 to TRBJ2-3, with 9 nucleotides matching TRBD1. Per germline, CDR1 KGHSH and CDR2 LQKENI. Trimming took 2 bases from V and 2 from J; bases not matched to a gene: 5. This CDR3 has 16 residues. The CDR3 sequence is CASSPRTGVYTDTQYF. The CDR3 nucleotides read TGTGCCAGCTCACCAAGGACAGGGGTCTACACAGATACGCAGTATTTT.